The source of this T cell receptor (beta chain) is a study of cytomegalovirus exposure and HLA in healthy donors. The donors comprised healthy bone marrow donors. The primer mix had 60 Vbeta and 13 Jbeta primers. TCRdb's table, derived via immunoSEQ multiplex PCR, lists solely in-frame clones and lacks some. The sample gives about 110,000 clones, 71% of which show up once; about 2.8% is in the top ten. With 0 bases removed from V and 3 bases from J, the gap between germline ends came to 13 bases. The CDR3 contains 15 residues. Germline values: CDR1 SGHTS, CDR2 YDEGEE. This clone was seen a handful of times.

This clonotype originated in a female donor in good health and CMV-seronegative. The J gene is TRBJ2-7, the V gene TRBV5-8, with a weak D call TRBD2 (6 bases). The sample comprised PBMCs. The CDR3 nucleotides are TGTGCCAGCAGCTTGGGCGGGGAAACGGTCTACGAGCAGTACTTC. This encodes CASSLGGETVYEQYF.